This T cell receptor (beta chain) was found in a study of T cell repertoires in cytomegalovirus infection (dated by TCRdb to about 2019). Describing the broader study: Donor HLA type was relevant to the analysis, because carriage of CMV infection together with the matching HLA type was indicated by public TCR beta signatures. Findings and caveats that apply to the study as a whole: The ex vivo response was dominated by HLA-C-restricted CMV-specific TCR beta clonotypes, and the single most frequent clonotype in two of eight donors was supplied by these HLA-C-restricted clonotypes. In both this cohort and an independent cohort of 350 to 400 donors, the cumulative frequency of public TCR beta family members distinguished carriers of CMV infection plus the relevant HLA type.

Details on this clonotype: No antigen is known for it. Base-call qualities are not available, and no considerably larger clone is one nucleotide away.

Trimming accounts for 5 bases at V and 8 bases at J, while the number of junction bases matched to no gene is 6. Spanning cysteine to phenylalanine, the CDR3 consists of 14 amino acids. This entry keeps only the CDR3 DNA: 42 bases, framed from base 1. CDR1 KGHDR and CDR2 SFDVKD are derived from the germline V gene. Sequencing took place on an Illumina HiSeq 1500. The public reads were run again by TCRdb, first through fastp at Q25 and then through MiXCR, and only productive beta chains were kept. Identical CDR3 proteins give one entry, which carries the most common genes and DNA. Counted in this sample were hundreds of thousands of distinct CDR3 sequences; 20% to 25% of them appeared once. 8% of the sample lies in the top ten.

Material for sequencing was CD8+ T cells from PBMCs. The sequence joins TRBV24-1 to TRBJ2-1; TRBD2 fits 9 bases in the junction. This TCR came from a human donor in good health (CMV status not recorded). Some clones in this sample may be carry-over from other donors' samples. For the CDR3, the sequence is CATSGREGSYEQFF. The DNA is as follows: TGTGCCACCAGTGGGCGGGAGGGCAGCTATGAGCAGTTCTTC.